Listed here are 4 T cell receptor beta chains from one sample, sequenced in a study of CD8+ T cells in alopecia areata (dated 2018 in TCRdb). The label giving this sample's time point can be read as: roughly 24 weeks on oral tofacitinib. The intended sense of this specimen's treatment or condition label: oral pan-JAK inhibitor, 5-10 mg twice daily. The method behind the library was the immunoSEQ multiplex PCR assay. RNA was extracted from all samples and reverse transcribed into cDNA as template for TCR sequencing. TCRdb carries this immuneACCESS record with in-frame sequences only. Its versions omit some clonotypes, under half of them owing to an unresolved V gene in the studies checked, with the rest unexplained. This sample gives 180,000 or so clones in total; 58% of them show up just once. The ten largest account for 5.5% to 6% of the sample. The material sequenced was CD4+ T cells sorted from blood, taken at week 24, from a patient treated with tofacitinib. Receptor source: a human donor with alopecia areata.

This sequence joins TRBV18 and TRBJ1-1; no clear D gene. Germline CDR1 is KGHSH and CDR2 is LQKENI. This CDR3 contains 13 residues. V was clipped by 2 bases and J by 7 bases, with 11 bases between them. Here the CDR3 reads CASSPGSASEAFF. CDR3 coding DNA: TGTGCCAGCTCACCAGGTTCGGCCAGTGAAGCTTTCTTT.

This clone was detected a few times. The J gene is TRBJ1-2, the V gene TRBV29-1, with unresolved D. V dropped 6 bases and J dropped 1 base, with 9 bases sitting between them. The CDR3 contains 12 residues. Germline V gene data show CDR1 as SQVTM and CDR2 as ANQGSEA. The CDR3 DNA reads as TGCAGCGTGGCGGACTTTAACTATGGCTACACCTTC. It encodes CSVADFNYGYTF.

This clone has only one observation. The chain carries TRBV5-6 and TRBJ1-6; D gene ambiguous. CDR3 length: 16 amino acids. V dropped 4 bases and J dropped 8 bases, with 19 bases sitting between them. Germline V gene data show CDR1 as SGHDT and CDR2 as YYEEEE. CDR3 sequence (DNA): TGTGCCAGCAGCCCCGCAACCCTGGGTCTTCATTCACCCCTCCACTTT. Translating gives CASSPATLGLHSPLHF.

The chain combines TRBV5-6 with TRBJ1-1, with D perhaps TRBD1 (5 bases). The CDR3 runs 14 residues. In germline, CDR1 is SGHDT, CDR2 YYEEEE. Deletions cut 0 bases from V and 3 bases from J, with 9 bases between. CDR3 sequence: CASSLEAGYTEAFF. The CDR3, as DNA: TGTGCCAGCAGCTTGGAGGCAGGGTACACTGAAGCTTTCTTT.